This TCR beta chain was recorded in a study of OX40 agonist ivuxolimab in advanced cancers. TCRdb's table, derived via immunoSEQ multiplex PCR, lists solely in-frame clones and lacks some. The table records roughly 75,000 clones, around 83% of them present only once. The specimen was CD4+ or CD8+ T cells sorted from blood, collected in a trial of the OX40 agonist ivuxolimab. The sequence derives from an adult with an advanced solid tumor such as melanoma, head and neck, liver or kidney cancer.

This CDR3 is CAYEPGTGAAEAFF. The CDR3 DNA sequence: TGTGCCTACGAGCCCGGGACAGGGGCGGCTGAAGCTTTCTTT. The rearrangement links TRBV7-9 to TRBJ1-1, with 10 nucleotides matching TRBD1. This CDR3 has 14 amino acids. The J segment lost 6 bases and the V segment lost 11 bases, leaving 12 bases of the junction unmatched. Germline CDR1 reads SEHNR; CDR2 reads FQNEAQ (reference sequence).